In this sample, the clone carrying this TCR beta chain turned up a few times. Its antigen is unidentified. The data were taken from a study of response to subunit inactivated influenza vaccine. One entry per CDR3 protein results from TCRdb running MiXCR on the RT-PCR reads. The sample contains 560,000 or so distinct CDR3 sequences, 7.6% of which appear only once. V dropped 5 bases and J dropped 0 bases, with 16 bases sitting between them. CDR3 size: 16 residues. Germline CDR1 MNHNS, CDR2 SASEGT. Study findings and constraints: Each seasonal influenza vaccination recruits few new T cells, the authors suggested.

The sample in question was PBMCs from blood, obtained roughly 24 months after vaccination. The V gene is TRBV6-1, the J gene TRBJ1-2; a weak D match, TRBD1 (5 bases). The receptor was derived from a man between 50 and 75 years old who received an inactivated influenza vaccine. The CDR3 region is CASSNYGTLSNYGYTF. DNA of the CDR3: TGTGCCAGCAGTAATTACGGGACGCTCTCTAACTATGGCTACACCTTC.